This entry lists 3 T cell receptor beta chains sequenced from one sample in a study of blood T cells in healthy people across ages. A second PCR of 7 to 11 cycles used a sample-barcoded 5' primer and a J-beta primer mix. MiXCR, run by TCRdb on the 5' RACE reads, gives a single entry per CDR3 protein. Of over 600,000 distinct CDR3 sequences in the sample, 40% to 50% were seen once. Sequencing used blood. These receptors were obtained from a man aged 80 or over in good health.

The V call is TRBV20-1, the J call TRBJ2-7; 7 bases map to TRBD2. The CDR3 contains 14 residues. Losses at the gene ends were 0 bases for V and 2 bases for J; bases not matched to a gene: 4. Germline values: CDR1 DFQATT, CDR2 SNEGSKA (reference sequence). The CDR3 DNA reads TGCAGTGCTAGAGATTGGGGGAGGGCCTACGAGCAGTACTTC. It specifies CSARDWGRAYEQYF.

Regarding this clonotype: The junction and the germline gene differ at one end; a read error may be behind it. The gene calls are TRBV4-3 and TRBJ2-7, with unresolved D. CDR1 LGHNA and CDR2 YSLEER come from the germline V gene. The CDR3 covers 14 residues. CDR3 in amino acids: CVSSQDNRSLEQYF. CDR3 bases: TGCGTCAGCAGCCAAGATAACAGATCCCTCGAGCAGTACTTC.

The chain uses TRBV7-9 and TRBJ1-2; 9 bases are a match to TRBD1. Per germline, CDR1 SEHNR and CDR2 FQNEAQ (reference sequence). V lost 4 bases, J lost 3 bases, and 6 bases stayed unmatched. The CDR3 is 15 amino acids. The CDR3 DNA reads TGTGCCAGCAGCTCACAGGGGGCGCGGCACTATGGCTACACCTTC. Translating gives CASSSQGARHYGYTF. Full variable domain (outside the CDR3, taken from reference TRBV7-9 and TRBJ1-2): DTGVSQNPRHKITKRGQNVTFRCDPISEHNRLYWYRQTLGQGPEFLTYFQNEAQLEKSRLLSDRFSAERPKGSFSTLEIQRTEQGDSAMYLCASSSQGARHYGYTFGSGTRLTVV.